Listed below are T cell receptor beta chains from one sample, sequenced in a study of cytomegalovirus exposure and HLA in healthy donors. Here immunoSEQ multiplex PCR was the method, and the copy in TCRdb shows in-frame clones only, minus some. The sample records around 160,000 clones, 80% to 90% being singletons. The specimen sequenced was PBMCs. Receptor source: a man between 18 and 29 years old in good health and CMV-seropositive. The CDR3 runs from the conserved cysteine through the conserved F or W. Each record gives: V gene, J gene, CDR3 protein.

v_gene: TRBV7-9; j_gene: TRBJ2-5; CDR3aa: CASSFSGGAQYF
v_gene: TRBV14; j_gene: TRBJ2-7; CDR3aa: CASSPGTRTYEQYF
v_gene: TRBV7-7; j_gene: TRBJ2-1; CDR3aa: CASSSEGQHEQFF
v_gene: TRBV7-8; j_gene: TRBJ2-1; CDR3aa: CASSLATGSPYNEQFF
v_gene: TRBV30; j_gene: TRBJ1-2; CDR3aa: CAWSGQGLYGYTF
v_gene: TRBV6-1; j_gene: TRBJ2-5; CDR3aa: CASSATGDLQETQYF
v_gene: TRBV11-2; j_gene: TRBJ2-7; CDR3aa: CASSLDQGQGAEQYF
v_gene: TRBV4-3; j_gene: TRBJ1-4; CDR3aa: CASSQAPGGDKDEKLFF
v_gene: TRBV5-4; j_gene: TRBJ1-2; CDR3aa: CASSSNLDRAIYGYTF
v_gene: TRBV27; j_gene: TRBJ1-2; CDR3aa: CASSVQEGSGYTF
v_gene: TRBV30; j_gene: TRBJ1-2; CDR3aa: CAHQAGAYGYTF
v_gene: TRBV6-5; j_gene: TRBJ2-3; CDR3aa: CASSTSGGADTQYF
v_gene: TRBV10-1; j_gene: TRBJ2-3; CDR3aa: CASSGGQGAADTQYF
v_gene: TRBV18; j_gene: TRBJ2-5; CDR3aa: CASSPGGMQETQYF
v_gene: TRBV10-3; j_gene: TRBJ1-1; CDR3aa: CAISEQSLNTEAFF
v_gene: TRBV7-3; j_gene: TRBJ1-1; CDR3aa: CASSLYMWGLVANTEAFF
v_gene: TRBV7-8; j_gene: TRBJ2-7; CDR3aa: CASSLDGDRGRQYF
v_gene: TRBV6-5; j_gene: TRBJ2-1; CDR3aa: CASTRGLYNEQFF
v_gene: TRBV7-8; j_gene: TRBJ1-1; CDR3aa: CASSLTTANTEAFF
v_gene: TRBV27; j_gene: TRBJ2-3; CDR3aa: CASSLHSSTDTQYF